A single T cell receptor (beta chain) is shown here with its context. Primers included in the PCR were 60 Vbeta and 13 Jbeta primers. Method: immunoSEQ multiplex PCR; TCRdb's copy keeps in-frame clones and lacks some. The sample carries under 150,000 clones, roughly 80% recorded once. The sample originates from a study of cytomegalovirus exposure and HLA in healthy donors. CDR1 and CDR2 (germline): LNHDA, SQIVND (reference sequence). V dropped 7 bases and J dropped 6; count of bases not matched to a gene: 2. This CDR3 spans 12 amino acids. Sequenced input: PBMCs. The chain combines TRBV19 with TRBJ2-3; 9 nucleotides line up with TRBD1. The origin of this receptor is a girl aged 2-10 years in good health and CMV-seronegative. DNA of the CDR3: TGTGCCAGTACGGGACAGGGCGATACGCAGTATTTT. Its translation is CASTGQGDTQYF.